What follows are 25 T cell receptor beta chains derived from one specimen sequenced in a study of cytomegalovirus exposure and HLA in healthy donors. Profiling relied on immunoSEQ multiplex PCR, and the TCRdb table lists in-frame clones only, not all of them. The data contain about 150,000 clones, 86% of them singletons. Sequenced input: PBMCs. The receptors were gathered from a man in his late teens or twenties in good health and CMV-seropositive.

The V gene is TRBV9, the J gene TRBJ2-3, with 13 bases fitting TRBD2. With V trimmed by 0 bases and J by 4 bases, 5 bases remained unmatched. CDR1 is SGDLS and CDR2 is YYNGEE in the germline V gene. The CDR3 has 17 residues. The CDR3 region has the DNA TGTGCCAGCAGCGTAGCCGGACTAGCGGGAGCTCCAGATACGCAGTATTTT. Translation gives CASSVAGLAGAPDTQYF.

V gene TRBV6-1 combines with J gene TRBJ1-1; TRBD1 matches at 7 bases. In germline, CDR1 is MNHNS, CDR2 SASEGT. The CDR3 has 15 residues. V gave up 6 bases and J gave up 0 bases; unmatched junction bases: 7. CDR3 nucleotide sequence: TGTGCCAGCAGGGTAGCCGGACAGGTGAACACTGAAGCTTTCTTT. Amino acid sequence: CASRVAGQVNTEAFF.

The J gene is TRBJ1-2, the V gene TRBV5-4; possible D gene TRBD1, 6 bases. This CDR3 contains 17 residues. Trimming removed 4 bases at V and 0 bases at J, with 19 bases between. CDR1 and CDR2 (germline): SGHNT, YYREEE (reference sequence). The CDR3 loop is CASSPPPGQLANYGYTF. The CDR3 region has the DNA TGTGCCAGCAGCCCCCCCCCTGGACAGCTAGCTAACTATGGCTACACCTTC.

V and J are TRBV5-1 and TRBJ1-2; D call uncertain. The V and J ends lost 4 bases and 4 bases respectively, with 17 bases between them. Germline V CDR1 and CDR2: SGHRS, YFSETQ. This CDR3 has 15 amino acids. CDR3 in DNA: TGCGCCAGCAGCCCGGGTATAGATTCCCCCTATGGCTACACCTTC. Its translation is CASSPGIDSPYGYTF.

This clone was recorded a few times. The rearrangement joins TRBV7-2 to TRBJ1-5, with TRBD1 matching over 7 bases. The CDR3 is 15 residues long. Per the germline V gene, CDR1 is SGHTA and CDR2 is FQGNSA. Trimming took 5 bases from V and 5 from J; bases not matched to a gene: 9. CDR3 DNA sequence: TGTGCCAGCAGCCCCCGACAGGGTTGGGATCAGCCCCAGCATTTT. Translated: CASSPRQGWDQPQHF. Looking up the rest from reference TRBV7-2 and TRBJ1-5 gives the full variable domain: GAGVSQSPSNKVTEKGKDVELRCDPISGHTALYWYRQSLGQGLEFLIYFQGNSAPDKSGLPSDRFSAERTGGSVSTLTIQRTQQEDSAVYLCASSPRQGWDQPQHFGDGTRLSIL.

V gene TRBV28 combines with J gene TRBJ1-5; D is uncertain. The CDR3 contains 16 residues. Between the trimmed V and J ends, which lost 6 bases and 2 bases, there was a span of 17 bases. In germline, CDR1 is MDHEN, CDR2 SYDVKM. CDR3 in DNA: TGTGCCAGCAGGGGCCCCCGTTGGATGGGCAATCAGCCCCAGCATTTT. Encoded protein: CASRGPRWMGNQPQHF.

This rearrangement joins TRBV5-1 to TRBJ2-3; maybe TRBD2 (5 bases). There are 14 residues in the CDR3. From germline, CDR1 is SGHRS and CDR2 YFSETQ. V was pared by 2 bases and J by 0 bases, with 7 bases between. CDR3: CASSFAGSTDTQYF. DNA for the CDR3: TGCGCCAGCAGCTTCGCGGGTAGCACAGATACGCAGTATTTT. Together with reference TRBV5-1 and TRBJ2-3, the CDR3 gives the full variable domain: KAGVTQTPRYLIKTRGQQVTLSCSPISGHRSVSWYQQTPGQGLQFLFEYFSETQRNKGNFPGRFSGRQFSNSRSEMNVSTLELGDSALYLCASSFAGSTDTQYFGPGTRLTVL.

This chain joins TRBV9 and TRBJ1-3, with D possibly being TRBD1 (6 bases). Trimming left V 4 bases short and J 2 bases short, with 10 bases between. Germline CDR1 SGDLS, CDR2 YYNGEE. The CDR3 contains 14 residues. CDR3 bases: TGTGCCAGCAGCCCCACAGGGACTGGAAACACCATATATTTT. Residues: CASSPTGTGNTIYF.

This rearrangement joins TRBV28 to TRBJ2-2; no firm D call. Trimming left V 3 bases short and J 7 bases short, with 12 bases between. The CDR3 extends over 14 amino acids. Germline-derived CDR1 and CDR2 are MDHEN and SYDVKM. CDR3 DNA: TGTGCCAGCAGTTTCGATCAACGCGGCGGGGAGCTGTTTTTT. Its protein is CASSFDQRGGELFF.

The V gene is TRBV6-5, the J gene TRBJ1-2; D unclear. The CDR3 is 14 amino acids. V dropped 0 bases and J dropped 7 bases, with 12 bases sitting between them. Germline V gene data show CDR1 as MNHEY and CDR2 as SVGAGI. CDR3 sequence (DNA): TGTGCCAGCAGTTACTCCCCGGCGGGCGCTGGCTACACCTTC. This encodes CASSYSPAGAGYTF.

This chain joins TRBV18 and TRBJ1-1, with 8 bases aligning to TRBD1. V trimming: 0 bases; J trimming: 1 base; junction bases outside the gene matches: 7. The germline V gene encodes CDR1 KGHSH and CDR2 LQKENI. This CDR3 has 17 residues. This CDR3 reads CASSPPGTGIKNTEAFF. CDR3 in DNA: TGTGCCAGCTCACCACCTGGGACAGGCATCAAGAACACTGAAGCTTTCTTT.

The chain couples TRBV5-1 to TRBJ2-2; the D gene is possibly TRBD1 (6 bases). With 4 bases removed from V and 2 bases from J, the gap between germline ends came to 12 bases. CDR1 is SGHRS and CDR2 is YFSETQ in the germline V gene. CDR3 length equals 15 residues. The CDR3 region is CASSPQGINTGELFF. CDR3 nucleotide sequence: TGCGCCAGCAGCCCCCAGGGGATAAACACCGGGGAGCTGTTTTTT.

This clone has a single count. The chain links TRBV9 to TRBJ2-3, with 7 bases aligning to TRBD2. CDR1 is SGDLS and CDR2 is YYNGEE in the germline V gene. Trimming at V came to 3 bases and at J to 2 bases, leaving 9 bases not matched to a gene. This CDR3 has 16 amino acids. CDR3 loop: CASSEREGSPTDTQYF. The CDR3 DNA is TGTGCCAGCAGCGAGAGGGAGGGCTCCCCCACAGATACGCAGTATTTT.

The genes are TRBV7-2 and TRBJ2-2, with D perhaps TRBD1 (7 bases). This CDR3 has 15 residues. The germline CDR1 and CDR2 sequences are SGHTA and FQGNSA. V lost 3 bases, J lost 5 bases, and 13 bases lay in between. Here the CDR3 reads CASSFGGGTTGELFF. The CDR3 DNA is TGTGCCAGCAGCTTCGGAGGGGGCACAACCGGGGAGCTGTTTTTT.

The gene calls are TRBV7-8 and TRBJ2-3; 7 bases are shared with TRBD1. From germline, CDR1 is SGHVS and CDR2 FQNEAQ. The CDR3 spans 15 residues. V trimming: 2 bases; J trimming: 2 bases; junction bases outside the gene matches: 4. The CDR3 bases are TGTGCCAGCAGCTTAAGAAGGGGGCACACAGATACGCAGTATTTT. It specifies CASSLRRGHTDTQYF.

The chain is built from TRBV6-5 and TRBJ2-2; D remains ambiguous. Trimming removed 0 bases from V and 5 bases from J, with 7 bases in between. There are 14 residues in the CDR3. Per germline, CDR1 MNHEY and CDR2 SVGAGI. The CDR3, as DNA: TGTGCCAGCAGTTACTCCCTAGTGACCGGGGAGCTGTTTTTT. It codes for CASSYSLVTGELFF.

This clone was counted many times. V gene TRBV21-1 combines with J gene TRBJ2-7; the DNA was not compared with TRBD2, the D call given in the table. TRBV21-1 is flagged as a pseudogene. The CDR3 is 13 amino acids. DNA of the CDR3: TGTGCCTTTTGCCGGGGTCGTGTATCCGAGCAGTACTTC. Protein sequence: CAFCRGRVSEQYF.

This chain links TRBV14 with TRBJ1-2; maybe TRBD1 (5 bases). The germline V and J ends were trimmed by 0 bases and 5 bases, with 16 bases remaining between them. The CDR3 is 16 residues long. Germline assignment: CDR1 SGHDN and CDR2 FVKESK. The CDR3 is CASSQEASAGGYGYTF. In DNA, the CDR3 is TGTGCCAGCAGCCAAGAAGCCTCCGCGGGGGGTTATGGCTACACCTTC.

V gene TRBV2 combines with J gene TRBJ2-1; perhaps TRBD1 as D (5 bases). Germline loops: CDR1 SNHLY, CDR2 FYNNEI. This CDR3 region has 14 residues. Between the trimmed V and J ends, which lost 2 bases and 8 bases, there was a span of 13 bases. The CDR3 is CASSERQGMDEQFF. CDR3 sequence (DNA): TGTGCCAGCAGTGAAAGGCAGGGTATGGATGAGCAGTTCTTC.

The chain recombines TRBV29-1 with TRBJ2-1, with 8 bases that match TRBD2. This CDR3 region has 13 residues. The V and J ends lost 1 base and 4 bases, in that order; junction bases with no gene match: 0. CDR1 and CDR2 (germline): SQVTM, ANQGSEA. CDR3 protein: CSVEAGGYNEQFF. The CDR3 nucleotides are TGCAGCGTTGAAGCGGGGGGGTACAATGAGCAGTTCTTC.

V and J are TRBV29-1 and TRBJ2-3, with D maybe TRBD2 (5 bases). CDR1 is SQVTM, CDR2 ANQGSEA, per germline. The length of the CDR3 is 14 residues. The V end lost 6 bases, the J end lost 4 bases, and 17 bases lay between the germline ends. The CDR3 sequence is CSVSMGHGADTQYF. The CDR3 nucleotides read TGCAGCGTGTCAATGGGCCACGGGGCAGATACGCAGTATTTT.

V and J are TRBV5-1 and TRBJ1-3, with 8 bases identical to TRBD1. Germline values: CDR1 SGHRS, CDR2 YFSETQ. The CDR3 totals 15 residues. Losses at the gene ends were 2 bases for V and 8 bases for J; bases not matched to a gene: 9. The DNA for the CDR3 is TGCGCCAGCAGCTTCGACCAGGGGGCCTCGGACACCATATATTTT. Protein product: CASSFDQGASDTIYF.

The rearrangement links TRBV19 to TRBJ2-7, with 10 bases that match TRBD2. V trimming: 5 bases; J trimming: 5 bases; junction bases outside the gene matches: 9. Germline V gene lookup returns CDR1 LNHDA and CDR2 SQIVND (reference sequence). The CDR3 length is 15 residues. The CDR3 coding sequence is TGTGCCAGTAGTGCCGGACTAGCGGCGAGGAACGAGCAGTACTTC. It is translated as CASSAGLAARNEQYF.

The genes are TRBV18 and TRBJ2-7; TRBD1 matches at 8 bases. CDR3 length: 17 amino acids. CDR1 and CDR2 from the germline V gene are KGHSH and LQKENI. V gave up 2 bases and J gave up 4 bases; unmatched junction bases: 13. As DNA, the CDR3 is TGTGCCAGCTCACCAAGAGGCGGCAGGGACAGGACGTACGAGCAGTACTTC. Translation: CASSPRGGRDRTYEQYF. The full variable domain, its missing parts supplied by reference TRBV18 and TRBJ2-7, is NAGVMQNPRHLVRRRGQEARLRCSPMKGHSHVYWYRQLPEEGLKFMVYLQKENIIDESGMPKERFSAEFPKEGPSILRIQQVVRGDSAAYFCASSPRGGRDRTYEQYFGPGTRLTVT.

This chain joins TRBV2 and TRBJ2-1, with 8 nucleotides matching TRBD2. The junction had 7 bases not matched to a gene; V was cut back by 2 bases and J by 7 bases. CDR1 SNHLY and CDR2 FYNNEI come from the germline V gene. This CDR3 region has 15 residues. The CDR3 DNA reads as TGTGCCAGCAGTGAACTAGGGACTAGGGGTAATGAGCAGTTCTTC. Protein product: CASSELGTRGNEQFF. The whole variable domain, filled in from reference TRBV2 and TRBJ2-1, reads EPEVTQTPSHQVTQMGQEVILRCVPISNHLYFYWYRQILGQKVEFLVSFYNNEISEKSEIFDDQFSVERPDGSNFTLKIRSTKLEDSAMYFCASSELGTRGNEQFFGPGTRLTVL.